This T cell receptor beta chain originates from a study of response to subunit inactivated influenza vaccine. From the RT-PCR reads, TCRdb called clonotypes with MiXCR, one entry per CDR3 protein. This sample has hundreds of thousands of distinct CDR3 sequences, with more than 10% found just once. Trimming pared 4 bases from V and 1 base from J, leaving 16 bases between. Germline V gene lookup returns CDR1 SGHRS and CDR2 YFSETQ. This CDR3 has 16 amino acids. Ten or more counts support this clonotype. What it recognizes is unknown. Study results and caveats: Authors suggested that a seasonal influenza vaccination recruits few new T cells each time.

This sequence originates from a man aged 50 or older who received an inactivated influenza vaccine. The chain couples TRBV5-1 to TRBJ2-3; no clear D. The source material was non-naive T cells sorted from PBMCs, sampled around two weeks before vaccination. The CDR3 DNA is TGCGCCAGCAGCCCTGAAATTACGAAACGCACAGATACGCAGTATTTT. Its protein is CASSPEITKRTDTQYF.